This T cell receptor beta chain was sequenced for a study of shared clonotypes between healthy human individuals. Some clones are missing from TCRdb's copy, which holds only in-frame ones; the method was immunoSEQ multiplex PCR. The top ten hold 0.37% of the sample, which has approximately 2,000,000 clones, 92% seen once. This clonotype was sampled from a man in his late teens or twenties in good health. Some clones in this sample may be carry-over from other donors' samples. Source material: naive CD4+ T cells from PBMCs. Subset denoted: CD45RA+ positively selected.

The CDR3 region has the DNA TGTGCCAGCAGCCCCCGGACAGGGCTTGAGGCTTTCTTT. Translation gives CASSPRTGLEAFF. The V gene is TRBV6-5, the J gene TRBJ1-1, with TRBD1 matching 8 bases. V dropped 6 bases and J dropped 11; count of bases not matched to a gene: 11. The CDR3 is 13 residues long. Germline V CDR1 and CDR2: MNHEY, SVGAGI.